This T cell receptor (beta chain) was recovered during a study of cytomegalovirus exposure and HLA in healthy donors. Study results and caveats: In vitro confirmation showed three CMV-associated chains to be CMV antigen specific. Within the approximately 120 validation repertoires, first-cohort TCR clusters tended to co-occur, according to a later analysis.

A single count supports this clone. Its antigen is not known. This CDR3 is built from 14 residues. Trimming took off 2 bases at V and 10 bases at J, with 19 bases between the two ends. From germline, CDR1 is SGHDT and CDR2 YYEEEE. The data were produced by immunoSEQ multiplex PCR, yet TCRdb's version contains in-frame clones alone and is incomplete. Of about 300,000 clones in the sample, roughly 90% were seen once. The TCR sequence derives from a young woman in good health and CMV-seronegative. The sample taken for sequencing was PBMCs. The chain is built from TRBV5-6 and TRBJ2-7; D perhaps matches TRBD1 (8 bases). The CDR3 sequence: CASSLGQGGAQQYF. The CDR3 DNA sequence: TGTGCCAGCAGCTTAGGACAGGGAGGGGCCCAACAGTACTTC.